This is a list of T cell receptor beta chains from one sample in a study of control samples from healthy donors and cancer patients. Profiling relied on immunoSEQ multiplex PCR, and the TCRdb table lists in-frame clones only, not all of them. This repertoire shows approximately 170,000 clones, 90% found once; its top ten account for 1.3% to 1.5%. The sequencing sample was made of blood. The receptors were gathered from a woman in her forties or fifties in good health. CDR3s include the opening cysteine and the closing phenylalanine or tryptophan. The order of the fields is clone size, D gene, V gene, J gene, CDR3 DNA, CDR3 protein. The D gene is left open where the match is weak. Clone sizes are given selectively: once, few, many, or a class where the clone is expanded.

clone_size: NA; d_call: NA; v_call: TRBV19; j_call: TRBJ1-2; cdr3_nt: TGTGCCAGTAGTATAGGGACAGAGTACTATGGCTACACCTTC; cdr3_aa: CASSIGTEYYGYTF
clone_size: NA; d_call: NA; v_call: TRBV25-1; j_call: TRBJ1-5; cdr3_nt: TGTGCCAGCAGTCGGGACGGGGGGTCAGCCCAGCATTTT; cdr3_aa: CASSRDGGSAQHF
clone_size: NA; d_call: NA; v_call: TRBV18; j_call: TRBJ1-6; cdr3_nt: TGTGCCAGCTCACCACTAACGCAGAATAATTCACCCCTCCACTTT; cdr3_aa: CASSPLTQNNSPLHF
clone_size: NA; d_call: TRBD2; v_call: TRBV29-1; j_call: TRBJ2-1; cdr3_nt: TGCAGCGTTGATCGTCTAGCGGAAGGGAATGAGCAGTTCTTC; cdr3_aa: CSVDRLAEGNEQFF
clone_size: NA; d_call: TRBD1; v_call: TRBV19; j_call: TRBJ2-5; cdr3_nt: TGTGCCAGTAGTATAGCCCAGCCGGGACAGAGAGAGACCCAGTACTTC; cdr3_aa: CASSIAQPGQRETQYF
clone_size: NA; d_call: NA; v_call: TRBV15; j_call: TRBJ1-1; cdr3_nt: TGTGCCACCAGCAGAGATCCGAAAGTAGGAACTGAAGCTTTCTTT; cdr3_aa: CATSRDPKVGTEAFF
clone_size: NA; d_call: NA; v_call: TRBV30; j_call: TRBJ2-3; cdr3_nt: TGTGCCTGGAGTGTAAGTGCAGATACGCAGTATTTT; cdr3_aa: CAWSVSADTQYF
clone_size: NA; d_call: TRBD1; v_call: TRBV9; j_call: TRBJ1-5; cdr3_nt: TGTGCCAGCAGCGGGGCAGGGGGGAGACAGCCCCAGCATTTT; cdr3_aa: CASSGAGGRQPQHF
clone_size: NA; d_call: NA; v_call: TRBV7-2; j_call: TRBJ2-3; cdr3_nt: TGTGCCAGCAGCCCGTGGGACTCTAGCACAGATACGCAGTATTTT; cdr3_aa: CASSPWDSSTDTQYF
clone_size: NA; d_call: NA; v_call: TRBV19; j_call: TRBJ1-2; cdr3_nt: TGTGCCAGTAGTATTGCAGGGCTTGCCTATGGCTACACCTTC; cdr3_aa: CASSIAGLAYGYTF
clone_size: NA; d_call: TRBD1; v_call: TRBV7-2; j_call: TRBJ1-5; cdr3_nt: TGTGCCAGCAGCGGGACAGTCCCGGGTCAGCCCCAGCATTTT; cdr3_aa: CASSGTVPGQPQHF
clone_size: NA; d_call: NA; v_call: TRBV27; j_call: TRBJ1-4; cdr3_nt: TGTGCCAGCAGTCCCTACAGGGAAACTAATGAAAAACTGTTTTTT; cdr3_aa: CASSPYRETNEKLFF
clone_size: NA; d_call: NA; v_call: TRBV2; j_call: TRBJ1-1; cdr3_nt: TGTGCCAGCAGTGAGGGGGTAGGTGACGAAGCTTTCTTT; cdr3_aa: CASSEGVGDEAFF
clone_size: NA; d_call: NA; v_call: TRBV5-1; j_call: TRBJ2-5; cdr3_nt: TGCGCCAGCAGCTTGGCAGGGCCCCAAGAGACCCAGTACTTC; cdr3_aa: CASSLAGPQETQYF
clone_size: NA; d_call: TRBD2; v_call: TRBV5-4; j_call: TRBJ2-2; cdr3_nt: TGTGCCAGCAGCTTGGGGACTAGCGGGAGTAGGGGCGGGGAGCTGTTTTTT; cdr3_aa: CASSLGTSGSRGGELFF
clone_size: NA; d_call: NA; v_call: TRBV29-1; j_call: TRBJ1-3; cdr3_nt: TGCAGCGTTGAATGGGCGGATCGCTCTGGAAACACCATATATTTT; cdr3_aa: CSVEWADRSGNTIYF
clone_size: once; d_call: TRBD2; v_call: TRBV4-3; j_call: TRBJ2-1; cdr3_nt: TGCGCCAGCAGCCAAGTAGTCGCGGGACTAGCGGATTACAATGAGCAGTTCTTC; cdr3_aa: CASSQVVAGLADYNEQFF
clone_size: NA; d_call: NA; v_call: TRBV7-8; j_call: TRBJ2-2; cdr3_nt: TGTGCCAGCAGCAGTGGGACGAACACCGGGGAGCTGTTTTTT; cdr3_aa: CASSSGTNTGELFF
clone_size: NA; d_call: NA; v_call: TRBV29-1; j_call: TRBJ1-5; cdr3_nt: TGCAGCGCCAAAGGGGGTGGGGGGCAGCCCCAGCATTTT; cdr3_aa: CSAKGGGGQPQHF
clone_size: NA; d_call: NA; v_call: TRBV5-6; j_call: TRBJ1-3; cdr3_nt: TGTGCCAGCAGCTCCGATTCGAGCTCTGGAAACACCATATATTTT; cdr3_aa: CASSSDSSSGNTIYF
clone_size: NA; d_call: NA; v_call: TRBV28; j_call: TRBJ2-5; cdr3_nt: TGTGCCAGCAGTTTAACAGGAGAGGAGTACTTC; cdr3_aa: CASSLTGEEYF
clone_size: once; d_call: NA; v_call: TRBV15; j_call: TRBJ1-4; cdr3_nt: TGTGCCACCAGCAGAGATGTGGGGAAACTGTTTTTT; cdr3_aa: CATSRDVGKLFF
clone_size: NA; d_call: TRBD1; v_call: TRBV4-1; j_call: TRBJ2-7; cdr3_nt: TGCGCCAGCAGCTTGGGACAGGGACCTTACGAGCAGTACTTC; cdr3_aa: CASSLGQGPYEQYF
clone_size: NA; d_call: NA; v_call: TRBV6-2/TRBV6-3; j_call: TRBJ2-1; cdr3_nt: TGTGCCAGCAGTTCGACTGTCTCCTACAATGAGCAGTTCTTC; cdr3_aa: CASSSTVSYNEQFF
clone_size: once; d_call: NA; v_call: TRBV5-1; j_call: TRBJ2-1; cdr3_nt: TGCGCCAGCAGCTTAGGTCAGGTAGCGAATGAGCAGTTCTTC; cdr3_aa: CASSLGQVANEQFF
clone_size: NA; d_call: NA; v_call: TRBV18; j_call: TRBJ1-5; cdr3_nt: TGTGCCAGCTCACCGAAGAGCAATCAGCCCCAGCATTTT; cdr3_aa: CASSPKSNQPQHF
clone_size: NA; d_call: NA; v_call: TRBV2; j_call: TRBJ1-1; cdr3_nt: TGTGCCACTACCCAGGGAAGAAACACTGAAGCTTTCTTT; cdr3_aa: CATTQGRNTEAFF
clone_size: NA; d_call: NA; v_call: TRBV9; j_call: TRBJ1-2; cdr3_nt: TGTGCCAGCAGCGCGGGGCCCGTAGCTAACTATGGCTACACCTTC; cdr3_aa: CASSAGPVANYGYTF
clone_size: once; d_call: TRBD1; v_call: TRBV6-6; j_call: TRBJ1-4; cdr3_nt: TGTGCCAGCATTAAACACAGGGGGCTACTTAATGAAAAACTGTTTTTT; cdr3_aa: CASIKHRGLLNEKLFF
clone_size: few; d_call: NA; v_call: TRBV7-9; j_call: TRBJ1-2; cdr3_nt: TGTGCCAGCAGCCGGGGGGATGGCTATGGCTACACCTTC; cdr3_aa: CASSRGDGYGYTF
clone_size: NA; d_call: NA; v_call: TRBV5-1; j_call: TRBJ1-6; cdr3_nt: TGCGCCAGCAGCTTGGCCGGGAAGGCCTATAATTCACCCCTCCACTTT; cdr3_aa: CASSLAGKAYNSPLHF
clone_size: NA; d_call: NA; v_call: TRBV28; j_call: TRBJ2-5; cdr3_nt: TGTGCCAGCAGTGGAGGAGGGGAGACCCAGTACTTC; cdr3_aa: CASSGGGETQYF
clone_size: once; d_call: TRBD2; v_call: TRBV15; j_call: TRBJ2-5; cdr3_nt: TGTGCCACCAGCATCCCGGGACTAGCGAGAAACCCCAAAGAGGCCCAGTACTTC; cdr3_aa: CATSIPGLARNPKEAQYF
clone_size: NA; d_call: NA; v_call: TRBV11-1; j_call: TRBJ2-3; cdr3_nt: TGTGCCAGCAGCTTGTTGCAGTCCACAGATACGCAGTATTTT; cdr3_aa: CASSLLQSTDTQYF
clone_size: few; d_call: TRBD1; v_call: TRBV19; j_call: TRBJ2-7; cdr3_nt: TGTGCCAGTAGTGCCTCCGGGACAGGGAACCCCGGCGAGCAGTACTTC; cdr3_aa: CASSASGTGNPGEQYF
clone_size: NA; d_call: NA; v_call: TRBV28; j_call: TRBJ2-7; cdr3_nt: TGTGCCAGCAGTTTTCAACGGGAGCGGGAGCAGTACTTC; cdr3_aa: CASSFQREREQYF
clone_size: NA; d_call: NA; v_call: TRBV6-5; j_call: TRBJ1-4; cdr3_nt: TGTGCCAGCAGATCCAGGGGAGCTAATGAAAAACTGTTTTTT; cdr3_aa: CASRSRGANEKLFF
clone_size: NA; d_call: TRBD2; v_call: TRBV18; j_call: TRBJ2-1; cdr3_nt: TGTGCCAGCTCACCAGGAGCGGGGGTCGCGGTGAATGAGCAGTTCTTC; cdr3_aa: CASSPGAGVAVNEQFF
clone_size: NA; d_call: TRBD1; v_call: TRBV5-1; j_call: TRBJ1-3; cdr3_nt: TGCGCCAGCAGCTCAGATACAGGGGGCATCGAAAACACCATATATTTT; cdr3_aa: CASSSDTGGIENTIYF
clone_size: NA; d_call: TRBD1; v_call: TRBV15; j_call: TRBJ2-5; cdr3_nt: TGTGCCACCAGCAGTTCACTCCGGGACAGTAAAGAGACCCAGTACTTC; cdr3_aa: CATSSSLRDSKETQYF
clone_size: NA; d_call: NA; v_call: TRBV5-8; j_call: TRBJ2-3; cdr3_nt: TGTGCCAGCAGCCGCGGAGCACCAGATACGCAGTATTTT; cdr3_aa: CASSRGAPDTQYF
clone_size: NA; d_call: NA; v_call: TRBV15; j_call: TRBJ2-7; cdr3_nt: TGTGCCACCAGCAGAGAAAGTGGTTGGGGCTCCTACGAGCAGTACTTC; cdr3_aa: CATSRESGWGSYEQYF
clone_size: NA; d_call: NA; v_call: TRBV24-1; j_call: TRBJ2-1; cdr3_nt: TGTGCCACCAGTGATTTGGTGTCCAATGAGCAGTTCTTC; cdr3_aa: CATSDLVSNEQFF
clone_size: NA; d_call: TRBD2; v_call: TRBV24-1; j_call: TRBJ2-3; cdr3_nt: TGTGCCACCAGTGACACCAGCGGGAGGAGATACACAGATACGCAGTATTTT; cdr3_aa: CATSDTSGRRYTDTQYF
clone_size: NA; d_call: TRBD1; v_call: TRBV5-6; j_call: TRBJ2-5; cdr3_nt: TGTGCCAGCAGCTTGGTACGAGACAGGGGAGGCGAGACCCAGTACTTC; cdr3_aa: CASSLVRDRGGETQYF
clone_size: NA; d_call: NA; v_call: TRBV4-2; j_call: TRBJ2-3; cdr3_nt: TGTGCCAGCAGCCAAGACGGGGACAGCACAGATACGCAGTATTTT; cdr3_aa: CASSQDGDSTDTQYF
clone_size: NA; d_call: TRBD1; v_call: TRBV28; j_call: TRBJ2-5; cdr3_nt: TGTGCCAGCAGTAGCCGGGACAGGGGTCTTGAGACCCAGTACTTC; cdr3_aa: CASSSRDRGLETQYF
clone_size: NA; d_call: NA; v_call: TRBV9; j_call: TRBJ1-6; cdr3_nt: TGTGCCAGCAGCGTTAGTGACCCGCGGGATTCACCCCTCCACTTT; cdr3_aa: CASSVSDPRDSPLHF
clone_size: NA; d_call: TRBD1; v_call: TRBV14; j_call: TRBJ1-1; cdr3_nt: TGTGCCAGCAGCCCGGACAGGGTGATTGAAGCTTTCTTT; cdr3_aa: CASSPDRVIEAFF
clone_size: NA; d_call: NA; v_call: TRBV24-1; j_call: TRBJ2-1; cdr3_nt: TGTGCCACCAGGGCAAACAATGAGCAGTTCTTC; cdr3_aa: CATRANNEQFF
clone_size: NA; d_call: NA; v_call: TRBV5-5; j_call: TRBJ1-4; cdr3_nt: TGTGCCAGCAGCTTGGGGGGGCTGAAGGAAAAACTGTTTTTT; cdr3_aa: CASSLGGLKEKLFF
clone_size: NA; d_call: NA; v_call: TRBV20-1; j_call: TRBJ1-2; cdr3_nt: TGCAGTGCTGGGGTCCGGGGCGGCTACACCTTC; cdr3_aa: CSAGVRGGYTF
clone_size: few; d_call: NA; v_call: TRBV4-2; j_call: TRBJ2-5; cdr3_nt: TGTGCCAGCAGCCAGTTGGGGCCCATGGGGCGCGGTGAAGAGACCCAGTACTTC; cdr3_aa: CASSQLGPMGRGEETQYF
clone_size: NA; d_call: NA; v_call: TRBV19; j_call: TRBJ2-3; cdr3_nt: TGTGCCAGTACTGCGGGGTATGGAGATACGCAGTATTTT; cdr3_aa: CASTAGYGDTQYF